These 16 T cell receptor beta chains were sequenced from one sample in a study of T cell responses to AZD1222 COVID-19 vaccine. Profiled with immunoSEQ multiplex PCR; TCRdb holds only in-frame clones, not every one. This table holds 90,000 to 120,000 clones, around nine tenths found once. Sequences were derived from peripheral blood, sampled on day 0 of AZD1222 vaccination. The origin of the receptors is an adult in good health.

The CDR3 reads CASSWDSYEQYF. As DNA, the CDR3 is TGTGCCAGCAGTTGGGACAGCTACGAGCAGTACTTC. The V call is TRBV12-3 or TRBV12-4, the J call TRBJ2-7, with 7 bases fitting TRBD1. CDR3 size: 12 residues. V shed 4 bases and J 3 bases; nucleotides not matched to a gene: 0.

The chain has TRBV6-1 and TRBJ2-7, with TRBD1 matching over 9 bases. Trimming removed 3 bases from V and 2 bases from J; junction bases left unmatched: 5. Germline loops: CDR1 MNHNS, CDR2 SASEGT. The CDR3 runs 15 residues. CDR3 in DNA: TGTGCCAGCAGTGAGGGGACAGGGAGAACCTACGAGCAGTACTTC. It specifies CASSEGTGRTYEQYF.

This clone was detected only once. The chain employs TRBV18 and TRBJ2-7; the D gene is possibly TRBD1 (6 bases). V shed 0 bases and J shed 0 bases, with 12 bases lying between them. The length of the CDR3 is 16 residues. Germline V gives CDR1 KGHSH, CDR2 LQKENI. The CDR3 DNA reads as TGTGCCAGCTCACCACCGGGACATATTAACTCCTACGAGCAGTACTTC. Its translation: CASSPPGHINSYEQYF.

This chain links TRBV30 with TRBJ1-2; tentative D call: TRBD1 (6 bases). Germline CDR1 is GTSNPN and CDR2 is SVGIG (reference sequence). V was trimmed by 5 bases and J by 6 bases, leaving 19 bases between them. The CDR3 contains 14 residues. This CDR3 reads CAWLNLRDIDGYTF. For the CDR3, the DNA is TGTGCCTGGTTAAACCTCCGGGACATTGATGGCTACACCTTC.

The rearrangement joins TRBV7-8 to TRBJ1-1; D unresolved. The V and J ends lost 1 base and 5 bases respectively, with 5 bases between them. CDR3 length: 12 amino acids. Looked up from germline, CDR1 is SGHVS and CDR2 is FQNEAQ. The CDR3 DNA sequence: TGTGCCAGCAGCTTAGTTCGGACTGAAGCTTTCTTT. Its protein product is CASSLVRTEAFF.

The CDR3 DNA reads TGTGCCACCACCCCCGGGACAGGGGCCTCCTACGAGCAGTACTTC. The encoded protein is CATTPGTGASYEQYF. The chain uses TRBV19 and TRBJ2-7, with 10 bases identical to TRBD1. Germline trimming cut 10 bases from V and 0 bases from J; bases unmatched to any gene: 9. CDR3 length equals 15 residues. CDR1 is LNHDA, CDR2 SQIVND, per germline (reference sequence). The whole variable domain, remainder taken from reference TRBV19 and TRBJ2-7, is DGGITQSPKYLFRKEGQNVTLSCEQNLNHDAMYWYRQDPGQGLRLIYYSQIVNDFQKGDIAEGYSVSREKKESFPLTVTSAQKNPTAFYLCATTPGTGASYEQYFGPGTRLTVT.

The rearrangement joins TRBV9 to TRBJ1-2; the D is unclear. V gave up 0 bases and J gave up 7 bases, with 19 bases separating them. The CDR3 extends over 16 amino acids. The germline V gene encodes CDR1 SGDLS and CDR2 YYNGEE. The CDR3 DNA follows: TGTGCCAGCAGCGTAGATCACAGCCTAGGGCTTAGTGGCTACACCTTC. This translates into CASSVDHSLGLSGYTF. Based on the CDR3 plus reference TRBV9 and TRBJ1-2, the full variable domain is DSGVTQTPKHLITATGQRVTLRCSPRSGDLSVYWYQQSLDQGLQFLIQYYNGEERAKGNILERFSAQQFPDLHSELNLSSLELGDSALYFCASSVDHSLGLSGYTFGSGTRLTVV.

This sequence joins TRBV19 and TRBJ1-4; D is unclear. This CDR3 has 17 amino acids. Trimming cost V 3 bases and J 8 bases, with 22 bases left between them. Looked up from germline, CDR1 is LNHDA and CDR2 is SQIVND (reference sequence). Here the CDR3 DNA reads TGTGCCAGTAGTATGCGATCAGTCCGTCCGATGCGGGAAAAACTGTTTTTT. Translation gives CASSMRSVRPMREKLFF. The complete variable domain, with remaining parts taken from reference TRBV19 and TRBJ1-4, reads DGGITQSPKYLFRKEGQNVTLSCEQNLNHDAMYWYRQDPGQGLRLIYYSQIVNDFQKGDIAEGYSVSREKKESFPLTVTSAQKNPTAFYLCASSMRSVRPMREKLFFGSGTQLSVL.

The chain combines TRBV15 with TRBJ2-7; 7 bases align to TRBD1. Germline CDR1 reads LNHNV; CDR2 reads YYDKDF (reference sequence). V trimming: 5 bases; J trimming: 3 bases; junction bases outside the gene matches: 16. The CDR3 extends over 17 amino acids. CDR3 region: CATSPIPARQGGYEQYF. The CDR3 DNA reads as TGTGCCACCAGCCCCATCCCAGCGCGACAGGGTGGCTACGAGCAGTACTTC.

The CDR3 sequence is CASSQALGQGDSPLHF. CDR3 sequence (DNA): TGCGCCAGCAGCCAAGCCCTGGGACAGGGGGATTCACCCCTCCACTTT. V gene TRBV4-3 combines with J gene TRBJ1-6; 11 nucleotides align to TRBD1. Looked up from germline, CDR1 is LGHNA and CDR2 is YSLEER. The V gene end was trimmed by 1 base and the J gene end by 8 bases; junction bases not matched to a gene: 4. The CDR3 is 16 residues long.

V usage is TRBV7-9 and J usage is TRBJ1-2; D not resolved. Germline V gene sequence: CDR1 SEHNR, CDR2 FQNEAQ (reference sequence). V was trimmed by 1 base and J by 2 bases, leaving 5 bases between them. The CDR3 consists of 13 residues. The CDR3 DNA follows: TGTGCCAGCAGCTTAGAAGGGAACTATGGCTACACCTTC. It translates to CASSLEGNYGYTF. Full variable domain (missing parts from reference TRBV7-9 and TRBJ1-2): DTGVSQNPRHKITKRGQNVTFRCDPISEHNRLYWYRQTLGQGPEFLTYFQNEAQLEKSRLLSDRFSAERPKGSFSTLEIQRTEQGDSAMYLCASSLEGNYGYTFGSGTRLTVV.

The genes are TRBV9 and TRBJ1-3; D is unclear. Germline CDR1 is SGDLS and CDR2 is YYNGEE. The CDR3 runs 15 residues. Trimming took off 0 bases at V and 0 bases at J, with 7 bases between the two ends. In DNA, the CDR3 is TGTGCCAGCAGCGTAGTTGGGGACTCTGGAAACACCATATATTTT. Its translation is CASSVVGDSGNTIYF.

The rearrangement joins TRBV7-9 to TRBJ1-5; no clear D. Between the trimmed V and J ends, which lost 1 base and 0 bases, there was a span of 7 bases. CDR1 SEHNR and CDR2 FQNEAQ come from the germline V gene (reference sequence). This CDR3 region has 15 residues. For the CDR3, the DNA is TGTGCCAGCAGCTTAGGCCAGAGTAGCAATCAGCCCCAGCATTTT. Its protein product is CASSLGQSSNQPQHF.

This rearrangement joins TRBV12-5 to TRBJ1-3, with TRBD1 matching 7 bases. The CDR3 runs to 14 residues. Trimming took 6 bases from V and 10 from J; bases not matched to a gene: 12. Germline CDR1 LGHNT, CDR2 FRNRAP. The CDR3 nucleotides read TGTGCTAGTGGCCCCAGGGGGACCACGGGAACCATATATTTT. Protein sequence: CASGPRGTTGTIYF. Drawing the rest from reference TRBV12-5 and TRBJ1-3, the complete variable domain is DARVTQTPRHKVTEMGQEVTMRCQPILGHNTVFWYRQTMMQGLELLAYFRNRAPLDDSGMPKDRFSAEMPDATLATLKIQPSEPRDSAVYFCASGPRGTTGTIYFGEGSWLTVV.

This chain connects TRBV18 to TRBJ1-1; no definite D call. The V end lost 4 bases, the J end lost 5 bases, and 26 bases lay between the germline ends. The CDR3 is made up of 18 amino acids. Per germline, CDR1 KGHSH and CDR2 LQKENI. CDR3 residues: CASSHPMGFRGIGTEAFF. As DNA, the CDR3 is TGTGCCAGCTCACACCCGATGGGGTTCAGAGGGATAGGGACTGAAGCTTTCTTT.

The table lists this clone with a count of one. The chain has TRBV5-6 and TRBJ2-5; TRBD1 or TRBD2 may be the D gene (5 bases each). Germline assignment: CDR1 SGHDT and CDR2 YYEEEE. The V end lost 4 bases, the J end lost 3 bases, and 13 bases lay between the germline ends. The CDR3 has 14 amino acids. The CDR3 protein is CASSVNWGKETQYF. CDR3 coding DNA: TGTGCCAGCAGCGTCAATTGGGGGAAAGAGACCCAGTACTTC.